This T cell receptor (beta chain) is from a study of beta chain features in type 1 diabetes. As regards this clone: The antigen is undetermined.

On average, the one heparinised blood draw given by each donor was around 110 mL. Sorting that relied on CD45RO/CCR7/CD25/CD127/CD95/CD27 yielded CD4+ naive, central memory, regulatory and stem cell-like memory cells. Overall study findings and caveats: Researchers cautioned that cDNA sequencing could over-represent cells with high TCR expression. Individuals with type 1 diabetes displayed fewer insertions and more deletions at VDJ junctions. In all four CD4+ subsets, TCRB CDR3 length was significantly, moderately reduced in type 1 diabetes.

The authors reverse transcribed all of the isolated RNA, so sequencing captured expressed TCRB transcripts. Assay used: immunoSEQ multiplex PCR; TCRdb lists only in-frame clones, some missing. Of fewer than 300,000 clones detected, about a fifth appear once; the ten largest clones hold around 0.028%. V lost 7 bases, J lost 5 bases, and 14 bases stayed unmatched. CDR1 is MNHEY, CDR2 SMNVEV, per germline (reference sequence). The CDR3 has 15 residues. This chain links TRBV27 with TRBJ2-7, with TRBD1 matching over 7 bases. This TCR was recovered from a woman aged 40 to 55 with type 1 diabetes. The specimen sequenced was naive CD4+ T cells from blood. CDR3 sequence (DNA): TGTGCCAGCAAGTTGGGACAGCCGGGCGCCCACGAGCAGTACTTC. Its protein is CASKLGQPGAHEQYF.